This T cell receptor beta chain comes out of a study of T cell repertoires in cytomegalovirus infection. V lost 4 bases to trimming and J lost 3 bases; unmatched junction nucleotides: 6. The CDR3 length is 16 residues. Germline loops: CDR1 LNHNV, CDR2 YYDKDF (reference sequence). In TCRdb, the reads were re-called with MiXCR into one record per CDR3 protein. This table holds some 100,000 distinct CDR3 sequences, around a quarter found once. This chain joins TRBV15 and TRBJ2-1, with TRBD1 matching 10 bases. The clonotype comes from a human donor in good health (CMV status not recorded). Some clones in this sample may be carry-over from other donors' samples. Sequencing was carried out using CD8+ T cells from PBMCs. CDR3 sequence: CATSTTGQGVYNEQFF. CDR3 DNA: TGTGCCACCAGCACCACCGGACAGGGGGTCTACAATGAGCAGTTCTTC.